Below, 9 T cell receptor beta chains from the same sample are listed, as sequenced in a study of cytomegalovirus exposure and HLA in healthy donors. Use of 60 Vbeta and 13 Jbeta primers characterized the PCR. Measured with immunoSEQ multiplex PCR; TCRdb has only the in-frame clones, and not every one. The data hold some 130,000 clones, with approximately 85% observed a single time. The material sequenced was PBMCs. The receptors come from a boy aged 10-17 years in good health and CMV-seronegative.

This clone has more than one count but fewer than ten. This chain connects TRBV7-9 to TRBJ1-2, with 8 bases fitting TRBD1. V shed 10 bases and J 4 bases; nucleotides not matched to a gene: 5. The CDR3 covers 12 residues. Germline values: CDR1 SEHNR, CDR2 FQNEAQ (reference sequence). The CDR3 DNA sequence: TGTGCCATCGCCGGGACAGGCTATGGCTACACCTTC. This sequence encodes CAIAGTGYGYTF.

V usage is TRBV4-1 and J usage is TRBJ2-1, with TRBD2 matching 12 bases. The germline gives CDR1 MGHRA, CDR2 YSYEKL. The CDR3 contains 15 residues. Germline trimming cut 6 bases from V and 9 bases from J; bases unmatched to any gene: 9. CDR3 protein: CASRPGLAGRGEQFF. The CDR3 nucleotides read TGCGCCAGCAGACCCGGACTAGCGGGAAGGGGTGAGCAGTTCTTC.

The chain employs TRBV7-2 and TRBJ2-1; D gene uncertain. CDR3 length: 13 amino acids. Per germline, CDR1 SGHTA and CDR2 FQGNSA. The ends were cut back, 5 bases at V and 6 bases at J, with 11 bases in the middle. Here the CDR3 reads CASSPGSSNEQFF. The CDR3 DNA is TGTGCCAGCAGCCCTGGATCTAGCAATGAGCAGTTCTTC.

The chain recombines TRBV9 with TRBJ2-1, with 8 bases fitting TRBD2. J lost 0 bases, V lost 6 bases, and 8 bases had no gene match. The germline V gene has CDR1 SGDLS and CDR2 YYNGEE. This CDR3 is built from 16 residues. The CDR3 DNA reads as TGTGCCAGCAACGGGGGGGACTTTAGCTCCTACAATGAGCAGTTCTTC. Residues: CASNGGDFSSYNEQFF.

V gene TRBV13 combines with J gene TRBJ2-6; 9 positions agree with TRBD1. J gave up 2 bases and V 5 bases, and 4 bases lay outside the gene matches. Germline V lookup: CDR1 PRHDT, CDR2 FYEKMQ (reference sequence). CDR3 length: 16 amino acids. CDR3 amino acids: CASSKRTGAGANVLTF. Written as DNA, the CDR3 is TGTGCCAGCAGCAAGAGGACAGGGGCTGGGGCCAACGTCCTGACTTTC.

In its sample, this clone was seen once. The gene calls are TRBV12-5 and TRBJ2-7, with D tentatively TRBD2 (7 bases). The CDR3 is made up of 14 amino acids. Trimming took off 6 bases at V and 10 bases at J, with 22 bases between the two ends. Looked up from germline, CDR1 is LGHNT and CDR2 is FRNRAP. CDR3 in DNA: TGTGCTAGTGGCCCTCGGGCGGAGGGGGAGGGTCAGTACTTC. Translation: CASGPRAEGEGQYF. The full variable domain, in which reference TRBV12-5 and TRBJ2-7 provide the parts outside the CDR3, is DARVTQTPRHKVTEMGQEVTMRCQPILGHNTVFWYRQTMMQGLELLAYFRNRAPLDDSGMPKDRFSAEMPDATLATLKIQPSEPRDSAVYFCASGPRAEGEGQYFGPGTRLTVT.

V gene TRBV6-4 combines with J gene TRBJ1-1; maybe TRBD1 (5 bases). From germline, CDR1 is MRHNA and CDR2 SNTAGT. CDR3 length: 13 amino acids. Trimming removed 6 bases at V and 1 base at J, with 9 bases between. CDR3 loop: CASRRGKNTEAFF. The CDR3 DNA sequence: TGTGCCAGCAGAAGGGGAAAGAACACTGAAGCTTTCTTT.

This chain connects TRBV14 to TRBJ1-1; D is ambiguous. CDR3 size: 15 residues. The germline V gene encodes CDR1 SGHDN and CDR2 FVKESK. Trimming took off 0 bases at V and 4 bases at J, with 12 bases between the two ends. The CDR3 spells CASSQERGYGTEAFF. The CDR3 coding sequence is TGTGCCAGCAGCCAAGAACGAGGTTATGGCACTGAAGCTTTCTTT.

This clone has only one observation. The chain has TRBV30 and TRBJ2-1; 7 nucleotides line up with TRBD2. CDR3 size: 14 residues. Germline loops: CDR1 GTSNPN, CDR2 SVGIG (reference sequence). V lost 0 bases, J lost 7 bases, and 6 bases stayed unmatched. The CDR3 here is CAWSVSWTSNEQFF. The CDR3 DNA follows: TGTGCCTGGAGTGTAAGTTGGACTAGTAATGAGCAGTTCTTC.